This note documents a single TCR beta chain sequence. Its antigen is currently unknown. The sample originates from a study of cytomegalovirus exposure and HLA in healthy donors. Study-level background: Genotyping showed about 80% of over 350 donors falling in the Caucasian-associated ancestry cluster. Study-wide results and caveats: Cytomegalovirus association was assigned to about 150 TCR beta chains.

13 Jbeta primers and 60 Vbeta primers were used for the PCR. Repertoires were generated with immunoSEQ multiplex PCR, while TCRdb's copy carries only in-frame clones and drops some. The sample carries about 140,000 clones, approximately 80% recorded once. V dropped 4 bases and J dropped 7; count of bases not matched to a gene: 4. CDR1 is SGHNT and CDR2 is YYREEE in the germline V gene (reference sequence). CDR3 length equals 13 residues. This rearrangement joins TRBV5-4 to TRBJ1-5; 8 bases match TRBD1. Sequencing used PBMCs. The sequence came from a woman between 50 and 59 years old in good health and CMV-seronegative. CDR3 sequence reads: CASSDGTGQPQHF. The CDR3 DNA reads TGTGCCAGCAGCGACGGGACAGGCCAGCCCCAGCATTTT.